This T cell receptor (beta chain) is drawn from a study of blood T cell repertoires in COVID-19. Turning to the study itself: Both acute and convalescent COVID-19 samples were obtained from the United States, Italy and Spain.

Trimming removed 7 bases from V and 4 bases from J, with 13 bases in between. CDR1 is ENHRY, CDR2 SYGVKD, per germline. The CDR3 spans 13 residues. Method: immunoSEQ multiplex PCR; TCRdb's copy keeps in-frame clones and lacks some. The sample has 200,000 or so clones, 75% to 90% seen once; the top ten hold roughly 3%. The chain carries TRBV10-3 and TRBJ1-1; D remains ambiguous. This TCR was recovered from a woman in her late teens or twenties in a cohort exposed to, infected with or recovered from COVID-19 (not recorded which). Sequenced material: PBMCs or T cells enriched from blood (not recorded which). Here the CDR3 DNA reads TGTGCCATCATCGGATCGGCGGGCACTGAAGCTTTCTTT. Encoded protein: CAIIGSAGTEAFF.